This TCR beta chain emerged from a study of CD8+CD57+ T cells in acquired aplastic anemia. Whole-study context: Sorted CD4+ and CD8+ cell DNA averaged roughly 3.2 ug. Study-wide results and limits: Patients had roughly 31 CD8+ CDR3 sequences in common with controls (the shared set). Patient and control CD8+ Simpson's diversity was not significantly different.

CDR3 and TCR beta VDJ profiling relied on a genomic DNA template. TCRdb reprocessed the reads with MiXCR, giving one entry per CDR3 protein. The sample yields some 170,000 distinct CDR3 sequences, more than 45% seen once. Patients chosen for sequencing had shown CD8+CD57+ cell expansion by flow cytometry. Severe acquired aplastic anemia was diagnosed in all patients. By share, this clonotype counts as medium-sized. The antigen remains unidentified. Sequences were obtained from sorted CD4+, CD8+, or CD8+CD57+ T cells (not recorded which) from PBMCs. The receptor's source is a human donor with aplastic anemia.

The CDR3 protein is CASLEQGARNTEAFF. The CDR3 region has the DNA TGTGCCAGCTTAGAACAGGGGGCTCGGAACACTGAAGCTTTCTTT. The genes are TRBV2 and TRBJ1-1; 9 bases map to TRBD1. J gave up 1 base and V 8 bases, and 8 bases lay outside the gene matches. CDR1 and CDR2 from the germline V gene are SNHLY and FYNNEI. This CDR3 contains 15 residues.